The entry below describes one TCR beta chain. Its matching antigen is unknown. These data belong to a study of T cells in localized non-small cell lung cancer. Study conclusions and caveats: Of the tissues analyzed, uninvolved adjacent lung showed maximal T cell clonality, greater than tumor. Those with higher blood T cell density had longer overall survival.

This table comes from immunoSEQ multiplex PCR, and its TCRdb copy is limited to in-frame clones, with some not included. The profile covers some 800 clones, with about 21% appearing a single time and about 26% taken by the ten largest. Deletions cut 3 bases from V and 9 bases from J, with 18 bases between. The germline V gene encodes CDR1 SGHNT and CDR2 YENEEA. This CDR3 spans 14 amino acids. The source of this sequence is an older female donor with stage I lung adenocarcinoma. The specimen was normal lung tissue next to the tumor, collected before any cancer treatment. The chain employs TRBV11-3 and TRBJ2-7; maybe TRBD1 (5 bases). The CDR3 DNA is TGTGCCAGCAGCTTTTGTCCAGGGATTGCCGGGCAGTACGTC. Translation gives CASSFCPGIAGQYV.